This record looks at one T cell receptor (beta chain) sequence and its context. No antigen is known for it. The PCR had 60 Vbeta and 13 Jbeta primers. The assay was immunoSEQ multiplex PCR, and TCRdb's table has in-frame clones only and misses some. Altogether about 170,000 clones are present, roughly 70% being singletons, with the ten largest covering around 6.8%. The source of the sample is a study of cytomegalovirus exposure and HLA in healthy donors. Broader study findings: About 87% or about 30% of the time was how often most TCR beta V segments were productive, according to an earlier analysis.

The TCR originated in a man aged 35 to 55 in good health and CMV-seropositive. The source material was PBMCs.

For the CDR3, the DNA is TGTGCCAGCAGTGATGGTGCAGTTCCTGGAAACACCATATATTTT. Amino acids: CASSDGAVPGNTIYF. The chain employs TRBV2 and TRBJ1-3; no clear D gene. This CDR3 spans 15 amino acids. Trimming removed 3 bases from V and 2 bases from J, with 11 bases in between. CDR1 is SNHLY, CDR2 FYNNEI, per germline.